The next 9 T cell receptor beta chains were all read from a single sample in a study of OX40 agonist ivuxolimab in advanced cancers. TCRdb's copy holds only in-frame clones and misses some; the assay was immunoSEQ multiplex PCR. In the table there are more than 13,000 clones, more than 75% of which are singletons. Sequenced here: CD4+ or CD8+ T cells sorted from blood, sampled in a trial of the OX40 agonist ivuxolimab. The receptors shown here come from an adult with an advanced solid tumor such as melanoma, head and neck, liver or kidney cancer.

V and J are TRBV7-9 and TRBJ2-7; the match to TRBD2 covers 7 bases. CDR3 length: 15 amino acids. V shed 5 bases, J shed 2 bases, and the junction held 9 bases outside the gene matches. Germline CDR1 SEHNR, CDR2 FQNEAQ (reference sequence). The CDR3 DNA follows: TGTGCCAGCAGCCCCCGGCGGGGGTCGACCTACGAGCAGTACTTC. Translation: CASSPRRGSTYEQYF. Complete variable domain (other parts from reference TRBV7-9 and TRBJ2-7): DTGVSQNPRHKITKRGQNVTFRCDPISEHNRLYWYRQTLGQGPEFLTYFQNEAQLEKSRLLSDRFSAERPKGSFSTLEIQRTEQGDSAMYLCASSPRRGSTYEQYFGPGTRLTVT.

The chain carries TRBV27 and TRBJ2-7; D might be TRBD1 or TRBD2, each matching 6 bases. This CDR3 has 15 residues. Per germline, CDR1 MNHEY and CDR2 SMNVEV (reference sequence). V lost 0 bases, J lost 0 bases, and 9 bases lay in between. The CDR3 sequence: CASSLSGGGSYEQYF. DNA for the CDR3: TGTGCCAGCAGTTTATCCGGGGGCGGCTCCTACGAGCAGTACTTC.

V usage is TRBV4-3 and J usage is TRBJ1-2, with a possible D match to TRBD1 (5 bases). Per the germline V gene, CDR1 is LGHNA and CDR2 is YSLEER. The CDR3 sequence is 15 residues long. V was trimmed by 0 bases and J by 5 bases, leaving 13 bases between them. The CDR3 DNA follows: TGCGCCAGCAGCCAAGATCAGGGAGATTGGTATGGCTACACCTTC. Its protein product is CASSQDQGDWYGYTF.

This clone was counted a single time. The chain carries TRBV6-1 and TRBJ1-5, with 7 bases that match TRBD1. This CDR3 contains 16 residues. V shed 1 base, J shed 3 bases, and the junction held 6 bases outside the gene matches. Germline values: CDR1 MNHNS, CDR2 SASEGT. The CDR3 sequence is CASSEGTGRANQPQHF. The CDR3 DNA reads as TGTGCCAGCAGTGAAGGGACAGGAAGAGCCAATCAGCCCCAGCATTTT.

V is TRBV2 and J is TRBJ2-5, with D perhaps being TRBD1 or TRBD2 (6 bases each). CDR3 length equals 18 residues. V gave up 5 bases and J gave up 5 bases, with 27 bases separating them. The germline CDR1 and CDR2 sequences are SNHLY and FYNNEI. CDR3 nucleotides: TGTGCCAGCAGTTCACTTCGACAGGAAGGACTATTCCTGGAGACCCAGTACTTC. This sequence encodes CASSSLRQEGLFLETQYF. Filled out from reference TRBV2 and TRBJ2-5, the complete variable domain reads EPEVTQTPSHQVTQMGQEVILRCVPISNHLYFYWYRQILGQKVEFLVSFYNNEISEKSEIFDDQFSVERPDGSNFTLKIRSTKLEDSAMYFCASSSLRQEGLFLETQYFGPGTRLLVL.

CDR3 bases: TGCGCCAGCAGCTTCACCGGGGCCGGGGAGCTGTTTTTT. Protein sequence: CASSFTGAGELFF. The chain uses TRBV5-1 and TRBJ2-2; D is possibly TRBD2 (5 bases). V lost 2 bases and J lost 6, with 8 bases in between. Germline CDR1 is SGHRS and CDR2 is YFSETQ. The CDR3 is made up of 13 amino acids.

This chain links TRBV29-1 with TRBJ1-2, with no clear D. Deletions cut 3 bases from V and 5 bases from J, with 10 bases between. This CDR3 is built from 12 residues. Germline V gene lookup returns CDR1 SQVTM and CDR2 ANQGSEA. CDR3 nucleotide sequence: TGCAGCGTTGAGGGCAGCCGTTATGGCTACACCTTC. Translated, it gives CSVEGSRYGYTF.

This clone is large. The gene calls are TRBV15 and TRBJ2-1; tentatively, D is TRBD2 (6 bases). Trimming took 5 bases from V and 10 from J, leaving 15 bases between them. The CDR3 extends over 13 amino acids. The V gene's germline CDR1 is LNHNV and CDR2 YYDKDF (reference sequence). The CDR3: CATSRLGGEEQFF. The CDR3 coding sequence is TGTGCCACCAGCCGCCTCGGAGGGGAGGAGCAGTTCTTC.

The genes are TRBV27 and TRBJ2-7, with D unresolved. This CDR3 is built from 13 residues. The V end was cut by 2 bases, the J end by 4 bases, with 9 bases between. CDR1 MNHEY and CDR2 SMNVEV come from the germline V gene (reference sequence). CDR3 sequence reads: CASSLGEEYEQYF. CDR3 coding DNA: TGTGCCAGCAGTTTAGGAGAGGAGTACGAGCAGTACTTC.